This TCR beta chain was retrieved from a study of T cells after yellow fever vaccination. Looking at the study overall: Low-cell-number fractions were prepared with SMART-Seq v4 Ultra Low Input.

Template switching by 5'RACE produced TCR cDNA, adding a universal primer site and UMIs. From the 5' RACE reads, TCRdb called clonotypes with MiXCR, one entry per CDR3 protein. The sample consists of a few hundred thousand distinct CDR3 sequences, over 4% of them appearing once. After removal of 4 bases from V and 0 bases from J, the junction contained 7 bases not matched to a gene. The CDR3 spans 17 residues. Germline CDR1 KGHDR, CDR2 SFDVKD. Notes on the study in general: A large majority of primary-vaccination clones showed up again after the booster (approximately 96% CD4, 88% CD8). The study noted that FACS-sorted repertoires could contain abundant clonotypes contaminating from the bulk population.

This clonotype was observed many times. Its antigen is currently unknown. The rearrangement links TRBV24-1 to TRBJ2-2; TRBD1 matches 7 bases. This specimen consisted of PBMCs, obtained 5 days after the yellow fever booster vaccination. The sequence came from a man between 18 and 29 years old who received the YFV17D yellow fever vaccine. The CDR3, as DNA: TGTGCCACCAGTGAACTAGGGACAGCTGCGAACACCGGGGAGCTGTTTTTT. Its translation: CATSELGTAANTGELFF.